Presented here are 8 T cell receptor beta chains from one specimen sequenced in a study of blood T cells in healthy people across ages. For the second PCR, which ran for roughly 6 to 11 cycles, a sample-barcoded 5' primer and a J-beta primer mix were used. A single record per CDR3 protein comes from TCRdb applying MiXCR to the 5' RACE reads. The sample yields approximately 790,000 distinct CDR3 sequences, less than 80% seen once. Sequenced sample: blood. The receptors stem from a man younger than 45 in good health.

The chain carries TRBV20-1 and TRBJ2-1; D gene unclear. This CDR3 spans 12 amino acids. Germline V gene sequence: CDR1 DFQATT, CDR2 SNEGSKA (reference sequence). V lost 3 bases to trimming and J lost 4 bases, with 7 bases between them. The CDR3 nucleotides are TGCAGTGCTAGCCCCAAGTACAATGAGCAGTTCTTC. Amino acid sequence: CSASPKYNEQFF.

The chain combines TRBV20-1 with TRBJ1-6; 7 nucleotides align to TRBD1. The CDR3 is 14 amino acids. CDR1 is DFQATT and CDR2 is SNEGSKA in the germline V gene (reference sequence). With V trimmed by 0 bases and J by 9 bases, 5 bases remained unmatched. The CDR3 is CSARDQGGSSPLHF. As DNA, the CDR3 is TGCAGTGCTAGAGATCAGGGGGGAAGTTCACCCCTCCACTTT.

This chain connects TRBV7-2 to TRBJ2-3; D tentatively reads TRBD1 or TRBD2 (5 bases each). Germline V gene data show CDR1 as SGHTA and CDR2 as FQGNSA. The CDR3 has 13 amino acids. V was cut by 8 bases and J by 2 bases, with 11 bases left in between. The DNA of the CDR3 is TGTGCCAGCGGTTGGGACCTCACAGATACGCAGTATTTT. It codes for CASGWDLTDTQYF.

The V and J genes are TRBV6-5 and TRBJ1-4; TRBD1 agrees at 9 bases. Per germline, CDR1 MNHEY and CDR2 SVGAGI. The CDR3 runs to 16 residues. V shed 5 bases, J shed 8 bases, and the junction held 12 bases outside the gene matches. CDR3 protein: CASSPLLQGAREKLFF. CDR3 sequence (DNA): TGTGCCAGCAGTCCTTTGTTACAGGGGGCTCGCGAAAAACTGTTTTTT.

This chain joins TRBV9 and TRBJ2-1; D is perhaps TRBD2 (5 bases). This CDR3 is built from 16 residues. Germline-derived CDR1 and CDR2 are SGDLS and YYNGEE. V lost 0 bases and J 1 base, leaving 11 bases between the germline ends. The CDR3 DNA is TGTGCCAGCAGCGTAGGGGGATCGGGGTCCTACAATGAGCAGTTCTTC. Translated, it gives CASSVGGSGSYNEQFF.

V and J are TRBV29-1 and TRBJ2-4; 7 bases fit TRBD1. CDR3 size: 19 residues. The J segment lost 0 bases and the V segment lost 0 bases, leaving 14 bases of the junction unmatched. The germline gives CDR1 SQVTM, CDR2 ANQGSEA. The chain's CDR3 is CSVEDRASGTAIAKNIQYF. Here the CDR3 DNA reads TGCAGCGTTGAAGATAGAGCTTCCGGGACAGCGATAGCCAAAAACATTCAGTACTTC.

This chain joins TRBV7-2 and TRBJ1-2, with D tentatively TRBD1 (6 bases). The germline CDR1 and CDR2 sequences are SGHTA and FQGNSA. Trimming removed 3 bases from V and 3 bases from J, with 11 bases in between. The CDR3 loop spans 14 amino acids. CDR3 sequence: CASSFGGRHYGYTF. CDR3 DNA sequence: TGTGCCAGCAGCTTCGGGGGGCGCCACTATGGCTACACCTTC. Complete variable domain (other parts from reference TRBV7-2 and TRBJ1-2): GAGVSQSPSNKVTEKGKDVELRCDPISGHTALYWYRQSLGQGLEFLIYFQGNSAPDKSGLPSDRFSAERTGGSVSTLTIQRTQQEDSAVYLCASSFGGRHYGYTFGSGTRLTVV.

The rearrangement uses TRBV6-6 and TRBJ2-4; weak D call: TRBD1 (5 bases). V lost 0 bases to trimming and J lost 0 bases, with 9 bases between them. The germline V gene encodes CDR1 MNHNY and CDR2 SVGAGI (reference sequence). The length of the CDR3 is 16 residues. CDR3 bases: TGTGCCAGCAGTTACTCCAGACAGTTAGCCAAAAACATTCAGTACTTC. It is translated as CASSYSRQLAKNIQYF.